The rows below give T cell receptor beta chains drawn from one sample of a study of shared clonotypes between healthy human individuals. Libraries were prepared by immunoSEQ multiplex PCR; TCRdb keeps only in-frame clonotypes and omits some of them. The top ten clones hold more than 0.45% of a sample with 1,100,000 or so clones, about 80% of them seen once. The material sequenced was memory CD4+ T cells from PBMCs. The receptor set was obtained from a man younger than 35 in good health. Some clones in this sample may be carry-over from other donors' samples. Both conserved end residues are part of each CDR3. Each record gives: clone size, D gene, J gene, V gene, CDR3 DNA, CDR3 protein. D genes are given only for firm matches. Size is stated for part of the rows, as once, few or many counts, or as a class when the clone is expanded.

>NA|TRBD1|TRBJ1-1|TRBV25-1
TGTGCCAGCAGGGAGGACAGGGGAAACACTGAAGCTTTCTTT
CASREDRGNTEAFF
>NA|TRBD1|TRBJ1-4|TRBV28
TGTGCCAGCAGCACAGGGGGCGCGGATAATGAAAAACTGTTTTTT
CASSTGGADNEKLFF
>NA|NA|TRBJ2-3|TRBV9
TGTGCCAGCAGCGTAGCATCCGCAGATACGCAGTATTTT
CASSVASADTQYF
>NA|NA|TRBJ1-1|TRBV7-3
TGTGCCAGCAGCTTAGACAGTGGCACTGAAGCTTTCTTT
CASSLDSGTEAFF
>NA|TRBD1|TRBJ1-2|TRBV30
TGTGCCTGGAGGACAGGGGGCCGGTATGGCTACACCTTC
CAWRTGGRYGYTF
>NA|NA|TRBJ2-7|TRBV2
TGTGCCAGCAGTGAAGGAGGGGTCTTACGGGAATTCTACGAGCAGTACTTC
CASSEGGVLREFYEQYF
>NA|TRBD1|TRBJ1-3|TRBV6-6
TGTGCCAGCAGCCGACAGGGGTTCAGAAACACCATATATTTT
CASSRQGFRNTIYF
>NA|TRBD2|TRBJ2-7|TRBV7-9
TGTGCCAGCAGCCCGGTGGCCCTAGCGGACTCCTACGAGCAGTACTTC
CASSPVALADSYEQYF
>NA|NA|TRBJ2-7|TRBV28
TGTGCCAGCAGCTTGGAGGAGTACGAGCAGTACTTC
CASSLEEYEQYF
>NA|NA|TRBJ2-7|TRBV29-1
TGCAGCGCCGTCGGGGACTACGAGCAGTACTTC
CSAVGDYEQYF
>NA|NA|TRBJ2-3|TRBV9
TGTGCCAGCAGCGTAGTACAGTTAGATACGCAGTATTTT
CASSVVQLDTQYF
>NA|NA|TRBJ2-5|TRBV5-1
TGCGCCAGCAGCCATCATAAGGCAAGGGAGACCCAGTACTTC
CASSHHKARETQYF
>once|TRBD1|TRBJ2-3|TRBV4-3
TGCGCCAGCAGCCAAGAATTGGGGACAGGGGGCGATACGCAGTATTTT
CASSQELGTGGDTQYF
>NA|NA|TRBJ2-7|TRBV7-2
TGTGCCAGCAGCCCCACAGGGTCCTTCCGTCAGTACTTC
CASSPTGSFRQYF
>NA|NA|TRBJ2-1|TRBV2
TGTGCCAGCAGTGTTTTGGAAAGCTCCTACAATGAGCAGTTCTTC
CASSVLESSYNEQFF
>NA|NA|TRBJ2-1|TRBV18
TGTGCCAGCTCACCGTCCGGGCAGGGGAGCAATGAGCAGTTCTTC
CASSPSGQGSNEQFF